This TCR beta chain was recorded in a study of CD8 T cells in ankylosing spondylitis (TCRdb year 2017). Context from the whole study: The study profiled T cell receptor beta repertoires in healthy donors and ankylosing spondylitis patients to find disease-linked TCR variants. The full study cohort was made up of roughly 25 ankylosing spondylitis patients and 108 healthy donors. Samples of peripheral blood were taken, and for ankylosing spondylitis patients, synovial fluid was collected as well.

Data came from an Illumina HiSeq 2500. Quantitative 5'-RACE with molecular barcodes was the method used to prepare the TCR beta libraries. The paper's processing steps were these. Disease-linked TCR variants were identified with a new computational method built on a probabilistic model of VDJ rearrangement. Starting from the raw public reads, TCRdb applied fastp trimming at Q25, assembled clones with MiXCR and retained in-frame beta chains. Identical CDR3 proteins give one entry, which carries the most common genes and DNA. What appears here as the V and J calls and clone size reflects TCRdb's work, not the paper's. The sample profile shows 40,000 or so distinct CDR3 sequences; roughly 2.5% of them were found once. Together, the top ten hold approximately 4.5% of the sample. Points the paper makes about the study in general: In peripheral blood, the disease-linked clones were found at relatively low frequencies and had a CD8+ phenotype. Some motif variants had previously been reported in the synovial fluid and blood of reactive arthritis patients, which suggests shared mechanisms of disease initiation. According to the report, matched synovial fluid samples from ankylosing spondylitis patients were significantly enriched for the disease-linked clones. A TCR beta motif of about eight highly homologous amino acid variants appeared characteristic of blood from ankylosing spondylitis patients.

Sequences SGDLS (CDR1) and YYNGEE (CDR2) are obtained from the germline V gene. V lost 0 bases and J lost 1 base, and the count of bases not matched to a germline gene is 0. Including the terminal cysteine and phenylalanine, the CDR3 comprises 14 residues. Only CDR3 DNA is held: 42 bases, read in frame from base 1. This clonotype was counted many times. There is no known antigen for this receptor. The sample holds no much larger clone one base away, and base qualities are not on file. The V and J genes are TRBV9 and TRBJ2-5, with 7 central nucleotides matching TRBD1. This sequence originates from a male donor with ankylosing spondylitis or in good health (not recorded which). Sample: blood, either unsorted or a sorted T cell fraction (not recorded which). CDR3 region: CASSVGTGQETQYF. In nucleotide form, the sequence is TGTGCCAGCAGCGTAGGGACAGGCCAAGAGACCCAGTACTTC.